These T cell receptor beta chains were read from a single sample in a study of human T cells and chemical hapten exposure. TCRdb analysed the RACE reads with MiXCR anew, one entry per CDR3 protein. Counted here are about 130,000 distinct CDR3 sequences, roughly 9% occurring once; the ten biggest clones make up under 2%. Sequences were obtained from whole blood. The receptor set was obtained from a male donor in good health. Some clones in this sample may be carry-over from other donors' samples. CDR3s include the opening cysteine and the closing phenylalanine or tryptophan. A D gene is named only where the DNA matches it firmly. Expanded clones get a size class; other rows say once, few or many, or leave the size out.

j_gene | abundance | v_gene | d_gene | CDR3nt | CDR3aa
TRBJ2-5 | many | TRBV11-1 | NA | TGTGCCAGCAGCTTAGAGGGCTGGCAAGAGACCCAGTACTTC | CASSLEGWQETQYF
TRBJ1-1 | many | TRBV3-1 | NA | TGTGCCAGCAGCCGGCAGGGATCGGGCACTGAAGCTTTCTTT | CASSRQGSGTEAFF
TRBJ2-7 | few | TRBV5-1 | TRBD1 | TGCGCCAGCAGCCCCCGGGGACAGGGGGCCTACGAGCAGTACTTC | CASSPRGQGAYEQYF
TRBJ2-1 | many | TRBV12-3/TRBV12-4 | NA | TGTGCCTCTGCAGGGAATGAGCAGTTCTTC | CASAGNEQFF
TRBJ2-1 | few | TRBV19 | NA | TGTGCCAGTAGTATGGGGAGCGAGCAGTTCTTC | CASSMGSEQFF
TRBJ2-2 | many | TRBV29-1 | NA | TGCAGCGTTGTATGGGGGACCGGGGAGCTGTTTTTT | CSVVWGTGELFF
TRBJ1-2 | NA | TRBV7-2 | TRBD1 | TGTGCCAGCAGCTTATCGACAGGGGCGCACCAAGGCTACACCTTC | CASSLSTGAHQGYTF
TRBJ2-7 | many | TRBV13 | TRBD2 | TGTGCCAGCAGCTATCGGGGGGGCTACGAGCAGTACTTC | CASSYRGGYEQYF
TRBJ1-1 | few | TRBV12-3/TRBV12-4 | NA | TGTGCCAGCAGTTTGGCGGTACGCGCTCAAGCTTTCTTT | CASSLAVRAQAFF
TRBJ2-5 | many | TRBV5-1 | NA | TGCGCCAGCAGCCCCCTTTCCGGTGGGGAGACCCAGTACTTC | CASSPLSGGETQYF
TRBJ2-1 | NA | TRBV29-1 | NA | TGCAGCGTTGCGGGCGGCGACAATGAGCAGTTCTTC | CSVAGGDNEQFF
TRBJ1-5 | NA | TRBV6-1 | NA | TGTGCCAGCAATTTCAACTCCAATCAGCCCCAGCATTTT | CASNFNSNQPQHF
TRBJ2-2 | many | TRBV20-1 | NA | TGCAGTGCCAAATCTCTAGCTCGCACCGGGGAGCTGTTTTTT | CSAKSLARTGELFF
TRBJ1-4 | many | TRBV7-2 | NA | TGTGCCAGCAGCCGGGCCGGAGCAACTAATGAAAAACTGTTTTTT | CASSRAGATNEKLFF
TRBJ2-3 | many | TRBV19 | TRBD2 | TGTGCCAGCACGGAGGCTAGCGGGATAGTCGCAGATACGCAGTATTTT | CASTEASGIVADTQYF
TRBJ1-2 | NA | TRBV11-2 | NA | TGTGCCAGCAGCCCGATCATCCAGGGATTCAGTATAGGCTACACCTTC | CASSPIIQGFSIGYTF
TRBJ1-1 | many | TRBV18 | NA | TGTGCCAGCTCACCACCGAGCAGGGCGAACACTGAAGCTTTCTTT | CASSPPSRANTEAFF
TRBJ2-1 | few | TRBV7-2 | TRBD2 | TGTGCCAGCAGCTTATGGGTTAGCGGGGGGGCTGAGCAGTTCTTC | CASSLWVSGGAEQFF
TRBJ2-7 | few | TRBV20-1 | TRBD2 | TGCAGTGCTAGAGGACGAGCGGGAGCGGGGACCTACGAGCAGTACTTC | CSARGRAGAGTYEQYF
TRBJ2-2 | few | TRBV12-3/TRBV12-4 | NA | TGTGCCAGCAGTTTACGGGGGAACACCGGGGAGCTGTTTTTT | CASSLRGNTGELFF
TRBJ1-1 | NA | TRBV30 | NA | TGTGCCTGGAGTGTTACAGCTAGTACTGAAGCTTTCTTT | CAWSVTASTEAFF
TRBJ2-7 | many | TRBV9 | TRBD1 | TGTGCCAGCAGCGCAGGACAGGGGAACCACGAGCAGTACTTC | CASSAGQGNHEQYF
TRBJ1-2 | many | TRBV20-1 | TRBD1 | TGCAGTGCACGGGACAGGGGGCGAGGCTACACCTTC | CSARDRGRGYTF
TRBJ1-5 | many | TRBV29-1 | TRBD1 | TGCAGCGTGGGACAGGGCACCAATCAGCCCCAGCATTTT | CSVGQGTNQPQHF
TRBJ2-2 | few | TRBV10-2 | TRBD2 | TGCGCCAGCAGTGAGAGGCTAGCGGGAGTCACCGGGGAGCTGTTTTTT | CASSERLAGVTGELFF
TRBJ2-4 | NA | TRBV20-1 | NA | TGCAGTGCTAGGGTTCCGCCAGGTCAAGCCAAAAACATTCAGTACTTC | CSARVPPGQAKNIQYF
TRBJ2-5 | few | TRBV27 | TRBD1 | TGTGCCAGCAGTTCGAACCGGGACAGGGAAGAGACCCAGTACTTC | CASSSNRDREETQYF
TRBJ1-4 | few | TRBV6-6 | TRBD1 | TGTGCCAGCAAATACAGGGGGGCTAATGAAAAACTGTTTTTT | CASKYRGANEKLFF
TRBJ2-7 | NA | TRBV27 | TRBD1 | TGTGCCAGCAGTTTAGTAGCAGGACAGGGGTCCTACGAGCAGTACTTC | CASSLVAGQGSYEQYF
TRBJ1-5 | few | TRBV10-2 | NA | TGCGCCAGCAGTGATCAAGGACAGCCGTCTAATAGCAATCAGCCCCAGCATTTT | CASSDQGQPSNSNQPQHF
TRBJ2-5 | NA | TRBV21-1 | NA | TGTGCCAGCAGCAGACAGGGGGCAGGCAAGACCCAGTACTTC | CASSRQGAGKTQYF
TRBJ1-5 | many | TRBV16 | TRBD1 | TGTGCCAGCCGACAGGGACCGGGACAGGGATATTATAGCAATCAGCCCCAGCATTTT | CASRQGPGQGYYSNQPQHF
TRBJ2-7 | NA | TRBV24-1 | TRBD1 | TGTGCCACTCCCGGACAGGGGACGAGTGAGCAGTACTTC | CATPGQGTSEQYF
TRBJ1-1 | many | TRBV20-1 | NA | TGCAGTGCTAGTCAGGGAAGGGGGGCTTTCTTT | CSASQGRGAFF
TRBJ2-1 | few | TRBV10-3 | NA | TGTGCCATCAGTGACGGGCAGGGTAGCTATGAGCAGTTCTTC | CAISDGQGSYEQFF
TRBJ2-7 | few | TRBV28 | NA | TGTGCCAACTCAGGGACCTCCCCCAAATACGAGCAGTACTTC | CANSGTSPKYEQYF
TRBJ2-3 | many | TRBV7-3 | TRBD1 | TGTGCCAGCAGCTTAGACCGGGACAGCCCAGATACGCAGTATTTT | CASSLDRDSPDTQYF
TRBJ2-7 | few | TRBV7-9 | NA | TGTGCCAGCAGCTTAGGGGCAGGGTACGAGCAGTACTTC | CASSLGAGYEQYF
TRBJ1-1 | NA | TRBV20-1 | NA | TGCAGTGCTATCTATGACAGGAACACTGAAGCTTTCTTT | CSAIYDRNTEAFF
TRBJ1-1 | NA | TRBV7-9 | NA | TGTGCCAGCAGCTTAAAACAGGCTCTGAACACTGAAGCTTTCTTT | CASSLKQALNTEAFF
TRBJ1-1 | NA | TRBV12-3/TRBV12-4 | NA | TGTGCCAGCAGTTTATACCCGGAACAGGGGAACACTGAAGCTTTCTTT | CASSLYPEQGNTEAFF
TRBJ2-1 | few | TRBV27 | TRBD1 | TGTGCCAGCAGTCTCGCCGGGACAGGGTCCTACAATGAGCAGTTCTTC | CASSLAGTGSYNEQFF
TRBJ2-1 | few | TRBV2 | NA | TGTGCCAGCAGTGCGGTGCGGGGTGTACTTAGCTCCTACAATGAGCAGTTCTTC | CASSAVRGVLSSYNEQFF
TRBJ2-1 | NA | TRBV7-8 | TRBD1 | TGTGCCAGCAGCCGAATGACAGGGGGCGAGGATGAGCAGTTCTTC | CASSRMTGGEDEQFF
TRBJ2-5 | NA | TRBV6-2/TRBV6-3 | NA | TGTGCCAGCAGACCACATGGGGCCGTCCAAGAGACCCAGTACTTC | CASRPHGAVQETQYF
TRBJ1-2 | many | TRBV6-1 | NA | TGTGCCAGCAGTGAAACGCGGTACCCTAACTATGGCTACACCTTC | CASSETRYPNYGYTF
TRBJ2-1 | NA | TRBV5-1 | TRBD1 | TGCGCCAGCAGCTTGGGCAGGACAGGGTCAGGTTACAATGAGCAGTTCTTC | CASSLGRTGSGYNEQFF
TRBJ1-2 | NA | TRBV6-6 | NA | TGTGCCAGCAGTTACGGGGCAGGGATGGACTATGGCTACACCTTC | CASSYGAGMDYGYTF